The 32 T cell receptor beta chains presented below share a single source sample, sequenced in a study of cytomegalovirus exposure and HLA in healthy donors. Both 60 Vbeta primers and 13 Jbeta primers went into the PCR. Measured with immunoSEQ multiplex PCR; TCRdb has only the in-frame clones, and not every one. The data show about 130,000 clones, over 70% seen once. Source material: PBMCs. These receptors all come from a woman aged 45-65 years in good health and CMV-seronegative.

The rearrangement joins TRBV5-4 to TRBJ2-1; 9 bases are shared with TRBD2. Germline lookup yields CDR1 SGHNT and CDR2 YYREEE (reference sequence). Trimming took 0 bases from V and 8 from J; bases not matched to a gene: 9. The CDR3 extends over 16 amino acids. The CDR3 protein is CASSLDRAGGWDEQFF. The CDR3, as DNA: TGTGCCAGCAGCTTGGACCGTGCGGGAGGGTGGGATGAGCAGTTCTTC.

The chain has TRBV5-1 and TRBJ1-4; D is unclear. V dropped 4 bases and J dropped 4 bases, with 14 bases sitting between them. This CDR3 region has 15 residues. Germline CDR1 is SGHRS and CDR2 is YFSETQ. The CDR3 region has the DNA TGCGCCAGCAGCCAATTCGCGGGGATTAATGAAAAACTGTTTTTT. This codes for CASSQFAGINEKLFF.

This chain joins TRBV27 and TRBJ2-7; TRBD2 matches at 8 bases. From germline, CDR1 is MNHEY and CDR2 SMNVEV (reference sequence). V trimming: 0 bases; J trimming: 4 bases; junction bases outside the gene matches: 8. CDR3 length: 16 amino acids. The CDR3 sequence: CASSLSSREEIYEQYF. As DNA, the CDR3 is TGTGCCAGCAGTTTATCCTCGCGGGAGGAGATATACGAGCAGTACTTC.

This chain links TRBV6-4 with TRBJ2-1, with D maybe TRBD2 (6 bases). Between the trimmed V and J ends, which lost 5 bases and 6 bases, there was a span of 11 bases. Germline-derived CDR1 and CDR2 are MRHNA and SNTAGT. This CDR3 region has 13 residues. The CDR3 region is CASSSLGGNEQFF. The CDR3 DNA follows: TGTGCCAGCAGTTCACTCGGGGGCAATGAGCAGTTCTTC.

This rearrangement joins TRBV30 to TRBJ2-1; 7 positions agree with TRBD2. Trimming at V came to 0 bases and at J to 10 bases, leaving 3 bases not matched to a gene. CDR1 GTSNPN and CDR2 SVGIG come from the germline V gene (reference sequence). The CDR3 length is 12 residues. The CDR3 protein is CAWSVQGGEQFF. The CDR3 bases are TGTGCCTGGAGTGTTCAGGGAGGGGAGCAGTTCTTC.

CDR3 nucleotides: TGTGCCAGCAGCCAAGTTCGACAGTTCAACAATGAGCAGTTCTTC. Its protein is CASSQVRQFNNEQFF. The chain combines TRBV4-2 with TRBJ2-1; a possible D gene is TRBD1 (5 bases). This CDR3 contains 15 residues. V gave up 1 base and J gave up 5 bases, with 12 bases separating them. The germline V gene encodes CDR1 LGHNA and CDR2 YNFKEQ.

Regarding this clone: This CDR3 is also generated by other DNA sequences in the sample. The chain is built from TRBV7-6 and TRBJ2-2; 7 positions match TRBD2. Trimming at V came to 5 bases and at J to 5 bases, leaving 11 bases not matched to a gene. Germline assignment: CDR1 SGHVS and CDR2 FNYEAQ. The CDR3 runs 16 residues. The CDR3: CASSVLAGVWTGELFF. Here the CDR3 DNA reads TGTGCCAGCAGCGTTCTGGCGGGAGTTTGGACCGGGGAGCTGTTTTTT.

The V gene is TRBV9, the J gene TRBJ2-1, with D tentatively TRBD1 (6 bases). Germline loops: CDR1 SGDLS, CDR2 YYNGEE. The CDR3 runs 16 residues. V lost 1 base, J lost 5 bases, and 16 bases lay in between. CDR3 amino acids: CASSVNTGQSHNEQFF. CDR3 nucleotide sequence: TGTGCCAGCAGCGTAAACACCGGACAGAGTCACAATGAGCAGTTCTTC.

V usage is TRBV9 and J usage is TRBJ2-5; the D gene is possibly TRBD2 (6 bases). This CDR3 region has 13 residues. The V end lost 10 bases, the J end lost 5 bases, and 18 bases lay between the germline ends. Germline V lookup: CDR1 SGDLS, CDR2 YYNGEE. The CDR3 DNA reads TGTGCCGGATATAGGAGGGATACGGAGACCCAGTACTTC. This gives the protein CAGYRRDTETQYF.

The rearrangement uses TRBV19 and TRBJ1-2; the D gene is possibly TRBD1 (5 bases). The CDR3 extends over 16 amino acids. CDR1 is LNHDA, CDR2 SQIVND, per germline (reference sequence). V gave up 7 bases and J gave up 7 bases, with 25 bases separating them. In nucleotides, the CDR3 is TGTGCCAGTACCCCGCGGGGTCCTCCGTATAGGGGTGGCTACACCTTC. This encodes CASTPRGPPYRGGYTF.

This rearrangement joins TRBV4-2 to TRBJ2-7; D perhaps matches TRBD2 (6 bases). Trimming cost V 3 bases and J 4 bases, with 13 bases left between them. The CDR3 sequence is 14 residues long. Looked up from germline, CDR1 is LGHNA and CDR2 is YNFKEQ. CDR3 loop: CASSQVGGTYEQYF. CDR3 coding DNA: TGTGCCAGCAGCCAGGTAGGAGGGACGTACGAGCAGTACTTC.

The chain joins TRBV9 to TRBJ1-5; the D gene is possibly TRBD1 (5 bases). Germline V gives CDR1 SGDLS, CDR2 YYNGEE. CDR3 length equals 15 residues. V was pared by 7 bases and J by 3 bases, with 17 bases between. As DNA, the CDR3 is TGTGCCAGCGGAGATATCGACAGTAACAATCAGCCCCAGCATTTT. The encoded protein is CASGDIDSNNQPQHF.

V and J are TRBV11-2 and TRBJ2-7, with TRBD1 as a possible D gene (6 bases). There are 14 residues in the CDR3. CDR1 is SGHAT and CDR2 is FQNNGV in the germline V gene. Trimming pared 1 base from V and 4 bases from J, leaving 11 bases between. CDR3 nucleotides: TGTGCCAGCAGCTTAGCCAGGGGTCAATACGAGCAGTACTTC. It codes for CASSLARGQYEQYF.

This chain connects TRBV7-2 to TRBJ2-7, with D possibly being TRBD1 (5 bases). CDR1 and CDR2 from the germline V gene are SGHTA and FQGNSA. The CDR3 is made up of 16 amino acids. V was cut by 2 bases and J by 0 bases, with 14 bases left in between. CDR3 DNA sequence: TGTGCCAGCAGCTTATTGCCAGCACAGGCCTCCTACGAGCAGTACTTC. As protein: CASSLLPAQASYEQYF.

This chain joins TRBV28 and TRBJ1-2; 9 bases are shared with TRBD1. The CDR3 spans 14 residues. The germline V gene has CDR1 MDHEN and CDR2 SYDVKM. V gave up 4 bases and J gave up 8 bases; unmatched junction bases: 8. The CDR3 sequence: CASSSGQGNRGYTF. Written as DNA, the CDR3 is TGTGCCAGCAGTTCAGGACAGGGGAATCGCGGCTACACCTTC.

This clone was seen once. Written as DNA, the CDR3 is TGTGCCAGCAGCTCGTGGGGACTAGCGGACACAGATACGCAGTATTTT. Its protein is CASSSWGLADTDTQYF. The rearrangement links TRBV7-9 to TRBJ2-3, with TRBD2 matching over 11 bases. Germline CDR1 reads SEHNR; CDR2 reads FQNEAQ (reference sequence). CDR3 length: 16 amino acids. Trimming cost V 4 bases and J 2 bases; bases outside gene matches: 5.

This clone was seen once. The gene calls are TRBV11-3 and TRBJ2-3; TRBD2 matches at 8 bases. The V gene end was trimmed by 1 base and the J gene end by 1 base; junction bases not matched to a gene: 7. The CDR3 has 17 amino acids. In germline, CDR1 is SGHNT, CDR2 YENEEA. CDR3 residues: CASSLGIAGTGTDTQYF. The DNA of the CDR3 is TGTGCCAGCAGCTTAGGGATAGCGGGGACTGGCACAGATACGCAGTATTTT.

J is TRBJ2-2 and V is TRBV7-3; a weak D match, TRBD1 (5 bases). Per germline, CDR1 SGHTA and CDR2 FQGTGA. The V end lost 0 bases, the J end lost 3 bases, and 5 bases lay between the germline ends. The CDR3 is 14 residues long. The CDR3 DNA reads TGTGCCAGCAGCTTAACCAGGGACACCGGGGAGCTGTTTTTT. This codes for CASSLTRDTGELFF. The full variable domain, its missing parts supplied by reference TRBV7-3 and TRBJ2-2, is GAGVSQTPSNKVTEKGKYVELRCDPISGHTALYWYRQSLGQGPEFLIYFQGTGAADDSGLPNDRFFAVRPEGSVSTLKIQRTERGDSAVYLCASSLTRDTGELFFGEGSRLTVL.

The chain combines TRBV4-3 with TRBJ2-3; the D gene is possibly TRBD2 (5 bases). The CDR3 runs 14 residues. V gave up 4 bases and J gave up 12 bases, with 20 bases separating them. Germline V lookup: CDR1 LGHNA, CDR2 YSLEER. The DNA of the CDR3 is TGCGCCAGCAGCCGTATGGGAGAACCCGGCCGTCAGTATTTT. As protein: CASSRMGEPGRQYF.

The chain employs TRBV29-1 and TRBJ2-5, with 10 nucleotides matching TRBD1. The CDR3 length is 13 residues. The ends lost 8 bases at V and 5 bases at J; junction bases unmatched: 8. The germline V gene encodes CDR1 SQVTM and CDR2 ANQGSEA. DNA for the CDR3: TGCAGCTCTCGGGACAGGGGTTGGGAGACCCAGTACTTC. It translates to CSSRDRGWETQYF.

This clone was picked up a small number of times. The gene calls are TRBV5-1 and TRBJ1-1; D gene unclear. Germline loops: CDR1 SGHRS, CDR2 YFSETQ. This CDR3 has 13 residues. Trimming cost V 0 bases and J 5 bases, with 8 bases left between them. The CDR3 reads CASSLGQVTEAFF. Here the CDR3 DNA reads TGCGCCAGCAGCTTGGGGCAGGTGACTGAAGCTTTCTTT.

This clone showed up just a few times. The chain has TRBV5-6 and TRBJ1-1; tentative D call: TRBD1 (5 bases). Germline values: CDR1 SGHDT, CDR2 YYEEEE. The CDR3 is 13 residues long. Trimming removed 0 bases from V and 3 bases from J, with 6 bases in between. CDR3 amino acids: CASSLGGDTEAFF. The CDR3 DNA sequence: TGTGCCAGCAGCTTGGGGGGGGACACTGAAGCTTTCTTT.

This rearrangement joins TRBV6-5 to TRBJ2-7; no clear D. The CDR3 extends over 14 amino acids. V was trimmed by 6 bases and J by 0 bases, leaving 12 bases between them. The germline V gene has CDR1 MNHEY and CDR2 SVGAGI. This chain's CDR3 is CASSPLESSYEQYF. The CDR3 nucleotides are TGTGCCAGCAGCCCCCTAGAGAGCTCCTACGAGCAGTACTTC.

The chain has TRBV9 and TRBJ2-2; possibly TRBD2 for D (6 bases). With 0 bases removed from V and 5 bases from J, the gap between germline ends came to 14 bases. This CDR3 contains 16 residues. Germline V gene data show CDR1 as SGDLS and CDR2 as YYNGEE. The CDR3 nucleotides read TGTGCCAGCAGCGTAGGAGGGAGGACCAGAACCGGGGAGCTGTTTTTT. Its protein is CASSVGGRTRTGELFF.

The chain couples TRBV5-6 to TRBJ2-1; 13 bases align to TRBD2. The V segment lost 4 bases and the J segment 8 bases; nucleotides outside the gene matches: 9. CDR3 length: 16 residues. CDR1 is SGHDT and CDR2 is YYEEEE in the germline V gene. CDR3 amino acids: CASSPGTSGNRDEQFF. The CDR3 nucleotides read TGTGCCAGCAGCCCCGGGACTAGCGGGAATCGCGATGAGCAGTTCTTC. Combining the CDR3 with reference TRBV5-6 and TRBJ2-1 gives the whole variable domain DAGVTQSPTHLIKTRGQQVTLRCSPKSGHDTVSWYQQALGQGPQFIFQYYEEEERQRGNFPDRFSGHQFPNYSSELNVNALLLGDSALYLCASSPGTSGNRDEQFFGPGTRLTVL.

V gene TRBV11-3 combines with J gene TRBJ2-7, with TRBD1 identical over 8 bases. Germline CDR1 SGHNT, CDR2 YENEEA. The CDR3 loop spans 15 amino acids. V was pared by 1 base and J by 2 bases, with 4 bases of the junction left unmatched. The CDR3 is CASSLGRGHTYEQYF. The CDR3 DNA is TGTGCCAGCAGCTTAGGCAGGGGGCATACCTACGAGCAGTACTTC.

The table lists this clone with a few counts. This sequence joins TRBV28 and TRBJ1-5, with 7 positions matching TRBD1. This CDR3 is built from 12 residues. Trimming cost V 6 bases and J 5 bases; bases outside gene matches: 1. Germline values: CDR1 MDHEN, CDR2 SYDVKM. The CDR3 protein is CASSGTDQPQHF. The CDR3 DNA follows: TGTGCCAGCAGCGGGACAGATCAGCCCCAGCATTTT.

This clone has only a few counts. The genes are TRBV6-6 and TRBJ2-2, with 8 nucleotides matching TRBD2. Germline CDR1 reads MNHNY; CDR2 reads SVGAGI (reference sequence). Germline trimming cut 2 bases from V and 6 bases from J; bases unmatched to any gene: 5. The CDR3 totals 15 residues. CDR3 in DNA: TGTGCCAGCAGTTACAGCGGGAGCTTATCCGGGGAGCTGTTTTTT. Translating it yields CASSYSGSLSGELFF.

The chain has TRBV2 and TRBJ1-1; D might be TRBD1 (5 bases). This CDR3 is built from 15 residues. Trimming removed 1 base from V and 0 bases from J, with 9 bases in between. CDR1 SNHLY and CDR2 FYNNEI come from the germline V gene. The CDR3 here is CASSEGTRMNTEAFF. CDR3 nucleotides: TGTGCCAGCAGTGAAGGGACACGTATGAACACTGAAGCTTTCTTT.

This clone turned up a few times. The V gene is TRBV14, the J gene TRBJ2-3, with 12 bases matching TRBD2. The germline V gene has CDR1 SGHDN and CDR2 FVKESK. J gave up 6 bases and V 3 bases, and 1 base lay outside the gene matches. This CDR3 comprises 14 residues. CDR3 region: CASSQTSGSDTQYF. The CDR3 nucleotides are TGTGCCAGCAGCCAGACTAGCGGGAGCGATACGCAGTATTTT.

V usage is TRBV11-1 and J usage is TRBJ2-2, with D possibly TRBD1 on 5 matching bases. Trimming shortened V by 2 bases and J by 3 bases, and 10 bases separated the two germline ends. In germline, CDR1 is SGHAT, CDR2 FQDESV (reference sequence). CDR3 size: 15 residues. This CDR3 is CASSLQGSDTGELFF. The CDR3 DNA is TGTGCCAGCAGCTTACAGGGAAGTGACACCGGGGAGCTGTTTTTT.

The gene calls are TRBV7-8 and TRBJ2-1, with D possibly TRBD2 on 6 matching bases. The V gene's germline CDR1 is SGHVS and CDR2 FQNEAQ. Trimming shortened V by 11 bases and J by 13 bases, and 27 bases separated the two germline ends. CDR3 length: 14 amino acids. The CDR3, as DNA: TGTGCCGTACTGGGGAGACCGGGAGAAGGTAATCAGTTCTTC. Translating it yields CAVLGRPGEGNQFF.